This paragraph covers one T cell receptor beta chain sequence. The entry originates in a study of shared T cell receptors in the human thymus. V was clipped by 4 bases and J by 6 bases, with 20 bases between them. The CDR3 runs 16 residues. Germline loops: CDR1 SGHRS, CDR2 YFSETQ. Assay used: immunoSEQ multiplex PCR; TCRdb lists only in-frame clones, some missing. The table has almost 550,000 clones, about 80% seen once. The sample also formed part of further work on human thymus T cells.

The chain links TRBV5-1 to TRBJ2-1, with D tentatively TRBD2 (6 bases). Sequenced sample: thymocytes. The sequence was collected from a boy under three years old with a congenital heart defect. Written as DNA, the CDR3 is TGCGCCAGCAGCCTGGAGGGTTTGTCCGGGGGCAATGAGCAGTTCTTC. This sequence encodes CASSLEGLSGGNEQFF.